This is a list of T cell receptor beta chains from one sample in a study of blood T cell repertoires in COVID-19. The method was immunoSEQ multiplex PCR; TCRdb's version includes in-frame clones alone and lacks a portion of them. In the table there are about 390,000 clones, around nine tenths of which are singletons. The sequenced sample was PBMCs or T cells enriched from blood (not recorded which). Receptors were obtained from a woman aged 45 to 65 who had recovered from COVID-19. The conserved cysteine and the conserved F or W are not part of the CDR3 here. Part of the rows lack a size; the others show once, few, many or a class for expanded clones.

CDR3aa	abundance	j_gene	len	v_gene
AISRTAAETQY	-	TRBJ2-5	11	TRBV10-3
ASRVALIAADTQY	-	TRBJ2-3	13	TRBV28
ASSLDRYKMNTEAF	-	TRBJ1-1	14	TRBV28
ASSKDPSRGGVAEQY	few	TRBJ2-7	15	TRBV21-1
ASSLALGGGGSDTQY	-	TRBJ2-3	15	TRBV7-9
ASSDTSGVNEQF	few	TRBJ2-1	12	TRBV6-1
ASSSSAAGGPGELF	-	TRBJ2-2	14	TRBV5-1
ASSPDRGLSPLH	-	TRBJ1-6	12	TRBV18
ASSVDIRANYGYT	-	TRBJ1-2	13	TRBV9
ASSLVQGTEAF	-	TRBJ1-1	11	TRBV5-1
ASSELSAGAGEKLF	-	TRBJ1-4	14	TRBV2
ASRGARGLEETQY	-	TRBJ2-5	13	TRBV10-3
ASSQEDRWGGYT	-	TRBJ1-2	12	TRBV4-2
ASSPQPFYAGGNTEAF	-	TRBJ1-1	16	TRBV6-2/TRBV6-3
ASSRGQGLGIGTDTQY	once	TRBJ2-3	16	TRBV5-5
ASSLKTGYNSPLH	-	TRBJ1-6	13	TRBV6-5
ASSPWDKGANEKLF	-	TRBJ1-4	14	TRBV5-1
ASSVQGFDEKLF	-	TRBJ1-4	12	TRBV7-2
ASSLSVHLNEQY	-	TRBJ2-7	12	TRBV27
ASSSTGGRNEKLF	-	TRBJ1-4	13	TRBV6-5
ASRETGDHTGELF	-	TRBJ2-2	13	TRBV11-2
ASSPGVTGGSNEQF	-	TRBJ2-1	14	TRBV18
AISDRVYGYT	once	TRBJ1-2	10	TRBV10-3
AISASKGAGNPQY	-	TRBJ2-5	13	TRBV10-3
ASSFYVNTEAF	-	TRBJ1-1	11	TRBV28
ASSQNTEAF	-	TRBJ1-1	9	TRBV28
SASSVESYEQY	-	TRBJ2-7	11	TRBV20-1
ASSLGHYNSLSGNTIY	-	TRBJ1-3	16	TRBV7-9
ASSQRQGGGYT	-	TRBJ1-2	11	TRBV3-1/TRBV3-2
ASSLTSAAPGTQY	-	TRBJ2-5	13	TRBV7-3
ASSLFGGNTEAF	-	TRBJ1-1	12	TRBV4-1
ASSQGGQGSAF	-	TRBJ1-1	11	TRBV3-1/TRBV3-2
ASSPRRGANVLT	-	TRBJ2-6	12	TRBV14
ASSQDQGRHGYT	-	TRBJ1-2	12	TRBV3-1/TRBV3-2
ASSSWGQADINSYEQY	-	TRBJ2-7	16	TRBV13
ASSSDRGRQPQH	-	TRBJ1-5	12	TRBV7-9
ASSVVDSASQY	-	TRBJ2-5	11	TRBV9
ATSSGTANTIY	-	TRBJ1-3	11	TRBV15
ASSLGTGRDYGYT	-	TRBJ1-2	13	TRBV11-2
ASSQDMPSGQY	-	TRBJ2-7	11	TRBV3-1/TRBV3-2
ASSNGGQVTEAF	-	TRBJ1-1	12	TRBV5-1
ASSDSSGGRNTIY	-	TRBJ1-3	13	TRBV6-5
ASSLPGGAVDEQF	-	TRBJ2-1	13	TRBV7-2
ASSPTGTGRLLYGYT	-	TRBJ1-2	15	TRBV3-1/TRBV3-2
ASSENPFSQPQH	-	TRBJ1-5	12	TRBV6-1
ASSLAPDSSYNEQF	once	TRBJ2-1	14	TRBV7-6
ASSPTGGGPQH	-	TRBJ1-5	11	TRBV12-3/TRBV12-4
ASRGETPPETQY	-	TRBJ2-5	12	TRBV2
ASSRRTGSLIKSGANVLT	-	TRBJ2-6	18	TRBV3-1/TRBV3-2